Listed below are T cell receptor beta chains from one sample, sequenced in a study of cytomegalovirus exposure and HLA in healthy donors. Some clones are missing from TCRdb's copy, which holds only in-frame ones; the method was immunoSEQ multiplex PCR. The table includes 120,000 or so clones, around 80% detected once. The sample comprised PBMCs. Source of these receptors: a man aged 45-65 years in good health and CMV-seronegative. CDR3s include the opening cysteine and the closing phenylalanine or tryptophan. D genes are given only for firm matches. Clone size appears in some rows only: once, few, many, or a class for an expanded clone.

size	length	V	J	D	DNA	CDR3
.	15	TRBV19	TRBJ1-2	.	TGTGCCAGTAGTAGTTCCTCATCCGGACTAATAGGCTACACCTTC	CASSSSSSGLIGYTF
.	14	TRBV11-3	TRBJ2-2	.	TGTGCCAGCAGCCCTCGCCGGGGTGCCGGGGAGCTGTTTTTT	CASSPRRGAGELFF
.	15	TRBV4-1	TRBJ2-1	TRBD2	TGCGCCAGCAGCGGCCGGGACTATAACTACAATGAGCAGTTCTTC	CASSGRDYNYNEQFF
.	16	TRBV5-1	TRBJ1-1	TRBD1	TGCGCCAGCAGCTTAGTACAGGGGGCGGCTGGAACTGAAGCTTTCTTT	CASSLVQGAAGTEAFF
.	13	TRBV6-1	TRBJ2-1	.	TGTGCCAGCGGCGCAGGTTCCTACAATGAGCAGTTCTTC	CASGAGSYNEQFF
.	15	TRBV7-2	TRBJ2-2	TRBD1	TGTGCCAGCAGCTTCACAGGGGGTACCACCGGGGAGCTGTTTTTT	CASSFTGGTTGELFF
once	19	TRBV4-3	TRBJ2-6	.	TGCGCCAGCAGCCAAGATTGGGCCGGGACAAGCTCTGGGGCCAACGTCCTGACTTTC	CASSQDWAGTSSGANVLTF
.	14	TRBV4-1	TRBJ2-7	.	TGCGCCAGCAGCCAAGATGGGGCCGTCTACGAGCAGTACTTC	CASSQDGAVYEQYF
once	13	TRBV7-9	TRBJ2-7	.	TGTGCCAGCACCGCGGACAGCGCCTACGAGCAGTACTTC	CASTADSAYEQYF
.	14	TRBV28	TRBJ1-5	.	TGTGCCAGCAGTTTAAGCAGGATAAATCAGCCCCAGCATTTT	CASSLSRINQPQHF
.	15	TRBV6-5	TRBJ2-7	TRBD1	TGTGCCAGCAGTAACCGGGACAGTAGTCAATACGAGCAGTACTTC	CASSNRDSSQYEQYF
.	19	TRBV7-9	TRBJ1-5	.	TGTGCCAGCAGCATTAGCACGGCAGGGTCCCTCTATAGCAATCAGCCCCAGCATTTT	CASSISTAGSLYSNQPQHF
.	13	TRBV28	TRBJ1-5	TRBD1	TGTGCCAGCAACAGGGGAATCTTTCAGCCCCAGCATTTT	CASNRGIFQPQHF
.	16	TRBV5-1	TRBJ2-7	TRBD2	TGCGCCAGCAGCGTGGGACTAGCGGGAGCTGTCTTCGAGCAGTACTTC	CASSVGLAGAVFEQYF
few	15	TRBV4-3	TRBJ2-1	.	TGCGCCAGCAGCCAAGAGGCAGGGGAGGGAAATGAGCAGTTCTTC	CASSQEAGEGNEQFF
.	16	TRBV5-4	TRBJ1-2	.	TGTGCCAGCAGTCCAAAACAGGGAACCGCTAACTATGGCTACACCTTC	CASSPKQGTANYGYTF
once	17	TRBV6-4	TRBJ2-7	TRBD1	TGTGCCAGCAGTGGTCAGGGGGCTAGTCCGTGCCGCTACGAGCAGTACTTC	CASSGQGASPCRYEQYF
.	17	TRBV7-9	TRBJ1-3	TRBD1	TGTGCCAGCAGCTCCCCCCCCGGGACAGGGTCTGGAAACACCATATATTTT	CASSSPPGTGSGNTIYF
.	13	TRBV5-1	TRBJ2-7	.	TGCGCCAGCAGCTTGGGGGCGATCTACGAGCAGTACTTC	CASSLGAIYEQYF
.	11	TRBV19	TRBJ2-3	TRBD2	TGTGCCAGTAGTTTCCGAGGGACTAAGTATTTT	CASSFRGTKYF
.	12	TRBV27	TRBJ2-1	.	TGTGCCAGCAGTTTTCGGGGGAATGAGCAGTTCTTC	CASSFRGNEQFF
.	15	TRBV6-5	TRBJ2-5	TRBD2	TGTGCCAGCAGTTCCCCAGCGGGATTAGGAGAGACCCAGTACTTC	CASSSPAGLGETQYF
.	15	TRBV28	TRBJ1-5	TRBD1	TGTGCCAGCAGCCGAGGGACAGGGGGCAATCAGCCCCAGCATTTT	CASSRGTGGNQPQHF
.	14	TRBV5-4	TRBJ1-1	.	TGTGCCAGCAGCTCAATCGAGATGAACACTGAAGCTTTCTTT	CASSSIEMNTEAFF
.	19	TRBV18	TRBJ1-5	.	TGTGCCAGCTCACCACTCCCCTCGGGGCGGGACGGAAGCAATCAGCCCCAGCATTTT	CASSPLPSGRDGSNQPQHF
once	14	TRBV25-1	TRBJ2-5	TRBD1	TGTGCCAGCAGTGAAGGGGACAGCCGAGAGGCCCAGTACTTC	CASSEGDSREAQYF
.	16	TRBV28	TRBJ1-1	TRBD1	TGTGCCAGCAGTTCCGGGACAGGGATGGGACACACTGAAGCTTTCTTT	CASSSGTGMGHTEAFF
.	14	TRBV9	TRBJ1-1	.	TGTGCCAGCAGCGGACCCCGGGGTGACACTGAAGCTTTCTTT	CASSGPRGDTEAFF
.	13	TRBV7-2	TRBJ2-1	.	TGTGCCAGCAGCTTGCCCTCCCGGGGGGAGCAGTTCTTC	CASSLPSRGEQFF
.	13	TRBV2	TRBJ1-3	.	TGTGCCAGCAGTGGGGAGGGCCGAAACACCATATATTTT	CASSGEGRNTIYF
.	11	TRBV5-6	TRBJ2-7	.	TGTGCCAGCACCACAGGCTACGAGCAGTACTTC	CASTTGYEQYF